Here is one T cell receptor beta chain with its context. The entry originates in a study of T cell responses to AZD1222 COVID-19 vaccine. Study summary: It was second doses at about 4 or about 12 weeks that were pooled.

Measured with immunoSEQ multiplex PCR; TCRdb has only the in-frame clones, and not every one. The sample lists roughly 120,000 clones, 80% to 95% seen once, with 7.8% in the top ten. Trimming stripped 2 bases from V and 6 bases from J, with 8 bases between. The V gene's germline CDR1 is MDHEN and CDR2 SYDVKM. This CDR3 is built from 14 residues. The source is an adult in good health. The chain is built from TRBV28 and TRBJ1-6; the D is unclear. Sequences were derived from peripheral blood, sampled on day 0 of AZD1222 vaccination. CDR3: CASSLGERNSPLHF. CDR3 sequence (DNA): TGTGCCAGCAGTTTAGGGGAACGTAATTCACCCCTCCACTTT. The variable domain in full, with the rest retrieved from reference TRBV28 and TRBJ1-6, is DVKVTQSSRYLVKRTGEKVFLECVQDMDHENMFWYRQDPGLGLRLIYFSYDVKMKEKGDIPEGYSVSREKKERFSLILESASTNQTSMYLCASSLGERNSPLHFGNGTRLTVT.